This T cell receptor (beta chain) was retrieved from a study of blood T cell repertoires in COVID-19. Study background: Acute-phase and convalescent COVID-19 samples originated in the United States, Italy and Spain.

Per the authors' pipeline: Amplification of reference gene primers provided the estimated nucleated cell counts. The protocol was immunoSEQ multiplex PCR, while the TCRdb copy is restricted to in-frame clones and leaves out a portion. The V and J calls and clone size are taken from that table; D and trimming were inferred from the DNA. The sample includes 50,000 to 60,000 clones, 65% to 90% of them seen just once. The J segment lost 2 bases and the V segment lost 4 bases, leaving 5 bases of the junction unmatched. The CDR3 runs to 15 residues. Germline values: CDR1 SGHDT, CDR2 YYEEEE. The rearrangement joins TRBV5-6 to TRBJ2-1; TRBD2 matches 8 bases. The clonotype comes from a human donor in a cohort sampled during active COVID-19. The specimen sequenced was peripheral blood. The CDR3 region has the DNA TGTGCCAGCAGCCACCTAGCGGGTCCCTACAATGAGCAGTTCTTC. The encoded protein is CASSHLAGPYNEQFF.